Listed here are 18 T cell receptor beta chains from one sample, sequenced in a study of blood T cells in healthy people across ages. With a J-beta primer mix and a sample-barcoded 5' primer, a second PCR ran about 6 to 11 cycles. TCRdb re-analysed the 5' RACE reads in MiXCR, keeping a single row per CDR3 protein. This sample has more than 750,000 distinct CDR3 sequences, with 25% to 35% found just once. The sample was also linked to a second study, of T cells of mothers and their children.

The specimen sequenced was blood. The origin of the receptors is a middle-aged woman in good health.

Concerning this clonotype itself: A clone one base away is much larger, so this may be a read error. V gene TRBV27 combines with J gene TRBJ2-5; 9 bases align to TRBD2. The CDR3 totals 14 residues. The V gene's germline CDR1 is MNHEY and CDR2 SMNVEV (reference sequence). The CDR3 loop reads CACSWRGGSETQYF. The CDR3 nucleotides read TGTGCCTGCAGTTGGCGGGGGGGCTCAGAGACCCAGTACTTC.

V and J are TRBV7-9 and TRBJ2-1; 7 bases are a match to TRBD1. V gave up 5 bases and J gave up 6 bases; unmatched junction bases: 10. This CDR3 comprises 15 residues. Per germline, CDR1 SEHNR and CDR2 FQNEAQ (reference sequence). The CDR3 DNA reads TGTGCCAGCAGCATTAGGGTAACAGGGGCCAATGAGCAGTTCTTC. This translates into CASSIRVTGANEQFF.

In its sample, this clonotype was seen many times. This chain links TRBV12-3 or TRBV12-4 with TRBJ1-1; D perhaps matches TRBD1 (5 bases). The V end lost 1 base, the J end lost 4 bases, and 10 bases lay between the germline ends. The CDR3 length is 14 residues. In nucleotides, the CDR3 is TGTGCCAGCAGTTTAGTGATTGGGGGCACTGAAGCTTTCTTT. Translated: CASSLVIGGTEAFF.

Notes on this clonotype: Just one base apart from a much larger clone, this may be a read error. This chain joins TRBV10-3 and TRBJ2-7; D unresolved. The CDR3 sequence is 14 residues long. V was pared by 6 bases and J by 3 bases, with 15 bases between. In germline, CDR1 is ENHRY, CDR2 SYGVKD. Written as DNA, the CDR3 is TGTGCCATCAGACCCGGTGAAGTAAACTACGAGCAGTACGTC. This encodes CAIRPGEVNYEQYV.

This clonotype was recorded a few times. This chain joins TRBV27 and TRBJ2-7, with 9 bases fitting TRBD2. The CDR3 consists of 14 residues. With 5 bases clipped from V and 0 bases from J, the junction kept 2 bases outside the gene matches. Germline CDR1 reads MNHEY; CDR2 reads SMNVEV (reference sequence). This chain's CDR3 is CASSGLASSYEQYF. CDR3 bases: TGTGCCAGCAGTGGACTAGCGAGCTCCTACGAGCAGTACTTC.

This clonotype was recorded many times. CDR3: CASGERRYGYTF. CDR3 nucleotides: TGTGCCAGCGGGGAGAGGAGATATGGCTACACCTTC. The chain employs TRBV9 and TRBJ1-2; the D is unclear. The CDR3 loop spans 12 amino acids. V gave up 7 bases and J gave up 5 bases, with 12 bases separating them. CDR1 is SGDLS, CDR2 YYNGEE, per germline.

This clonotype came up a few times. V and J are TRBV12-3 or TRBV12-4 and TRBJ1-1; 7 bases map to TRBD1. The CDR3 is 16 amino acids. V gave up 7 bases and J gave up 0 bases; unmatched junction bases: 11. Here the CDR3 DNA reads TGTGCCAGCACAAAACAGGGGATGGCTATGAACACTGAAGCTTTCTTT. Translating gives CASTKQGMAMNTEAFF.

On this clonotype: A much bigger clone sits one base away, suggesting this may be a read error. The chain carries TRBV12-3 or TRBV12-4 and TRBJ2-1, with D perhaps TRBD2 (6 bases). The CDR3 loop spans 14 amino acids. V was cut by 0 bases and J by 13 bases, with 16 bases left in between. The CDR3 DNA follows: TGTGCCAGCAGTTTAGCGGGGACTGAGGAGACCCAGTTCTTC. It specifies CASSLAGTEETQFF.

To note about this clonotype: A read error is possible here, since a much larger clone lies one base away. This chain joins TRBV9 and TRBJ2-7; D unclear. Per germline, CDR1 SGDLS and CDR2 YYNGEE. The length of the CDR3 is 16 residues. V lost 0 bases and J 5 bases, leaving 18 bases between the germline ends. The chain's CDR3 is CASSVAGYDGTHEQYF. Written as DNA, the CDR3 is TGTGCCAGCAGCGTAGCTGGTTACGACGGAACCCACGAGCAGTACTTC.

This clonotype was recorded only once. The J gene is TRBJ2-6, the V gene TRBV3-1; possibly TRBD1 for D (6 bases). V was shortened by 8 bases and J by 2 bases, with 13 bases between the two germline ends. The germline V gene has CDR1 LGHDT and CDR2 YNNKEL (reference sequence). The CDR3 totals 15 residues. The CDR3: CASAQQGTGANVLTF. DNA of the CDR3: TGTGCCAGCGCCCAACAGGGCACTGGGGCCAACGTCCTGACTTTC. The variable domain in full, completed from reference TRBV3-1 and TRBJ2-6, reads DTAVSQTPKYLVTQMGNDKSIKCEQNLGHDTMYWYKQDSKKFLKIMFSYNNKELIINETVPNRFSPKSPDKAHLNLHINSLELGDSAVYFCASAQQGTGANVLTFGAGSRLTVL.

Note on this clonotype: The junction and the germline gene differ at one end; a read error may be behind it. The genes are TRBV5-5 and TRBJ2-7; D is uncertain. This CDR3 contains 14 residues. CDR1 and CDR2 from the germline V gene are SGHKS and YYEKEE (reference sequence). CDR3 nucleotides: TGCGCCAGCAGCCTCCAAACGGGCCCCCTCGAGCAGTACTTC. Translating gives CASSLQTGPLEQYF.

This clonotype was seen only a few times. The limits of the CDR3 on the DNA are not certain, so only TCRdb's listed CDR3 is given. The chain combines TRBV29-1 with TRBJ1-2; the DNA was not used to check the table's D call, TRBD1. The CDR3 extends over 13 residues, inclusive of both ends. The germline V gene has CDR1 SQVTM and CDR2 ANQGSEA. CDR3 sequence: CSGSGTGYYGCTF.

There are a few counts of this clonotype. The chain combines TRBV20-1 with TRBJ1-2; TRBD1 matches at 8 bases. J gave up 8 bases and V 5 bases, and 13 bases lay outside the gene matches. Germline loops: CDR1 DFQATT, CDR2 SNEGSKA (reference sequence). The CDR3 covers 14 residues. The CDR3 sequence: CSAAHRTGLGGYTF. CDR3 in DNA: TGCAGTGCTGCTCATAGGACAGGGTTGGGCGGCTACACCTTC.

In this sample, this clonotype turned up a few times. CDR3 in DNA: TGCAGCGTTGAATCTGGACTAGTATCCGAGCAGTACTTC. Translation gives CSVESGLVSEQYF. The chain employs TRBV29-1 and TRBJ2-7; 7 nucleotides agree with TRBD2. Germline V gene data show CDR1 as SQVTM and CDR2 as ANQGSEA. CDR3 length equals 13 residues. The trim removed 2 bases at V and 6 bases at J, leaving 7 bases unmatched.

Note on this clonotype: The junction departs from the called germline gene at one end, perhaps through a read error. This chain links TRBV27 with TRBJ2-4; 10 bases line up with TRBD1. The CDR3 has 15 amino acids. The germline CDR1 and CDR2 sequences are MNHEY and SMNVEV (reference sequence). The CDR3 spells CANSLWGTGANIQYF. The DNA for the CDR3 is TGCGCCAACAGTTTATGGGGGACAGGGGCAAACATTCAGTACTTC.

This clonotype was found a few times. The chain has TRBV6-2 or TRBV6-3 and TRBJ1-2, with D possibly being TRBD1 (6 bases). Germline loops: CDR1 MNHEY, CDR2 SVGEGT. The CDR3 is 12 residues long. The V gene lost 8 bases and the J gene lost 6 bases, with 13 bases spanning the gap. For the CDR3, the DNA is TGTGCCAGCCGGGACATAAATGATGGCTACACCTTC. Amino acids: CASRDINDGYTF.

The chain is built from TRBV7-2 and TRBJ2-3; D remains ambiguous. The CDR3 is 15 amino acids. Per germline, CDR1 SGHTA and CDR2 FQGNSA. V lost 5 bases to trimming and J lost 2 bases, with 14 bases between them. In DNA, the CDR3 is TGTGCCAGCAGCGAAAACAGAAAACCCACAGATACGCAGTATTTT. Amino acid sequence: CASSENRKPTDTQYF. The full variable domain, rest sourced from reference TRBV7-2 and TRBJ2-3, is GAGVSQSPSNKVTEKGKDVELRCDPISGHTALYWYRQSLGQGLEFLIYFQGNSAPDKSGLPSDRFSAERTGGSVSTLTIQRTQQEDSAVYLCASSENRKPTDTQYFGPGTRLTVL.

This clonotype occurred a few times. CDR3 DNA sequence: TGTGCCAGCAGCCCCCAAGCGGGGGGCCGGAGAGATACGCAGTATTTT. This codes for CASSPQAGGRRDTQYF. The chain uses TRBV7-2 and TRBJ2-3; 9 bases are a match to TRBD2. V was clipped by 5 bases and J by 5 bases; unmatched bases: 11. The CDR3 consists of 16 residues. Per the germline V gene, CDR1 is SGHTA and CDR2 is FQGNSA. The full variable domain, rest sourced from reference TRBV7-2 and TRBJ2-3, is GAGVSQSPSNKVTEKGKDVELRCDPISGHTALYWYRQSLGQGLEFLIYFQGNSAPDKSGLPSDRFSAERTGGSVSTLTIQRTQQEDSAVYLCASSPQAGGRRDTQYFGPGTRLTVL.